The T cell receptor (beta chain) described here comes from a study of cytomegalovirus exposure and HLA in healthy donors. Study results and caveats: Presence/absence analysis assumed near-uniform sequencing depth across donors.

In the case of this clone: Its specificity is not known.

Germline CDR1 reads LGHNA; CDR2 reads YSLEER. The V and J ends lost 2 bases and 8 bases respectively, with 12 bases between them. CDR3 length: 13 residues. 60 Vbeta and 13 Jbeta primers were used in PCR. The data were produced by immunoSEQ multiplex PCR, yet TCRdb's version contains in-frame clones alone and is incomplete. The sample carries about 200,000 clones, 9.5% to 15% recorded once. The sequenced sample was PBMCs. The clonotype was recovered from a man aged 50 to 59 in good health and CMV-seropositive. The genes are TRBV4-3 and TRBJ1-2; D uncertain. The chain's CDR3 is CASSQRSFGGYTF. CDR3 nucleotides: TGCGCCAGCAGCCAAAGGAGCTTCGGGGGCTACACCTTC.